One and the same sample provided the 29 T cell receptor beta chains below, sequenced in a study of cytomegalovirus exposure and HLA in healthy donors. PCR used 60 Vbeta primers and 13 Jbeta primers. The assay was immunoSEQ multiplex PCR, and TCRdb's table has in-frame clones only and misses some. The table records roughly 80,000 clones, roughly 65% of them present only once. The sequenced sample consisted of PBMCs. These receptors came from a male donor in good health and CMV-seropositive.

The V and J genes are TRBV19 and TRBJ1-1, with 7 bases aligning to TRBD1. V shed 4 bases and J 5 bases; nucleotides not matched to a gene: 13. Germline V gene data show CDR1 as LNHDA and CDR2 as SQIVND (reference sequence). The CDR3 totals 16 residues. The CDR3 coding sequence is TGTGCCAGTAGTAAACACTCCGACAGGGTACGAACTGAAGCTTTCTTT. Encoded protein: CASSKHSDRVRTEAFF.

This clone was detected a few times. This chain links TRBV28 with TRBJ1-5; 9 positions match TRBD1. CDR1 and CDR2 from the germline V gene are MDHEN and SYDVKM. This CDR3 contains 15 residues. The V and J ends lost 4 bases and 7 bases, in that order; junction bases with no gene match: 8. CDR3 region: CASSSSGTGYQPQHF. Written as DNA, the CDR3 is TGTGCCAGCAGTTCTTCCGGGACAGGGTACCAGCCCCAGCATTTT.

J is TRBJ1-5 and V is TRBV5-6; 9 positions agree with TRBD1. J was trimmed by 2 bases and V by 3 bases; bases with no gene match: 6. The CDR3 totals 16 residues. In germline, CDR1 is SGHDT, CDR2 YYEEEE. The CDR3 protein is CASSSNRGQGNQPQHF. In nucleotides, the CDR3 is TGTGCCAGCAGCTCAAACAGGGGGCAGGGCAATCAGCCCCAGCATTTT.

This chain connects TRBV20-1 to TRBJ1-1; D gene unclear. The germline gives CDR1 DFQATT, CDR2 SNEGSKA (reference sequence). Trimming took 6 bases from V and 1 from J, leaving 6 bases between them. The CDR3 spans 11 residues. CDR3 in DNA: TGCAGTGCCCGGAGGAACACTGAAGCTTTCTTT. Translating gives CSARRNTEAFF.

The V and J genes are TRBV28 and TRBJ1-2, with TRBD1 identical over 12 bases. The CDR3 contains 16 residues. J lost 4 bases, V lost 5 bases, and 8 bases had no gene match. From germline, CDR1 is MDHEN and CDR2 SYDVKM. The CDR3 is CASSGGTGGDLYGYTF. CDR3 in DNA: TGTGCCAGCAGTGGCGGGACAGGGGGCGACCTCTATGGCTACACCTTC.

The genes are TRBV7-2 and TRBJ2-3; TRBD2 matches at 7 bases. Germline V gene lookup returns CDR1 SGHTA and CDR2 FQGNSA. V shed 1 base, J shed 0 bases, and the junction held 1 base outside the gene matches. The CDR3 has 15 residues. The CDR3 region is CASSLDGGSTDTQYF. The CDR3 bases are TGTGCCAGCAGCTTAGACGGGGGGAGCACAGATACGCAGTATTTT.

Only a few counts were recorded for this clone. The chain uses TRBV6-1 and TRBJ2-7; perhaps TRBD2 as D (5 bases). Trimming stripped 3 bases from V and 7 bases from J, with 13 bases between. The germline gives CDR1 MNHNS, CDR2 SASEGT. The CDR3 length is 13 residues. CDR3 in DNA: TGTGCCAGCAGTGAGTTGGGGTCGGGGGAGCAGTACTTC. The encoded protein is CASSELGSGEQYF.

This chain links TRBV30 with TRBJ1-5; TRBD1 is a possible D gene (5 bases). The V end lost 0 bases, the J end lost 1 base, and 10 bases lay between the germline ends. CDR3 size: 15 residues. Germline-derived CDR1 and CDR2 are GTSNPN and SVGIG (reference sequence). In DNA, the CDR3 is TGTGCCTGGAGTGTACGGCGGGGGAGCAATCAGCCCCAGCATTTT. Translated, it gives CAWSVRRGSNQPQHF.

This chain links TRBV7-2 with TRBJ2-2, with 8 bases fitting TRBD1. The CDR3 has 17 residues. The germline gives CDR1 SGHTA, CDR2 FQGNSA. With 3 bases clipped from V and 4 bases from J, the junction kept 10 bases outside the gene matches. The CDR3 sequence is CASSFFPRTGPTGELFF. The CDR3 DNA follows: TGTGCCAGCAGCTTCTTCCCCCGGACAGGGCCCACCGGGGAGCTGTTTTTT.

CDR3 sequence reads: CASSSLGGGELFF. In DNA, the CDR3 is TGTGCCAGCAGCTCCCTTGGAGGCGGGGAGCTGTTTTTT. This chain connects TRBV7-2 to TRBJ2-2, with D possibly matching TRBD2 (5 bases). The CDR3 is made up of 13 amino acids. Germline CDR1 SGHTA, CDR2 FQGNSA. V was shortened by 4 bases and J by 7 bases, with 10 bases between the two germline ends.

This clone was detected once. This rearrangement joins TRBV25-1 to TRBJ2-7, with D maybe TRBD1 (6 bases). Germline CDR1 reads MGHDK; CDR2 reads SYGVNS. This CDR3 region has 12 residues. Deletions cut 7 bases from V and 1 base from J, with 8 bases between. CDR3 loop: CASTGASYEQYF. CDR3 nucleotides: TGTGCCAGCACAGGGGCATCCTACGAGCAGTACTTC.

The CDR3 loop reads CAISEGAGQGETQYF. CDR3 sequence (DNA): TGTGCCATCAGTGAGGGGGCAGGGCAGGGCGAGACCCAGTACTTC. The rearrangement links TRBV10-3 to TRBJ2-5; tentatively, D is TRBD1 (5 bases). V dropped 2 bases and J dropped 5 bases, with 15 bases sitting between them. The CDR3 extends over 15 amino acids. Germline CDR1 and CDR2: ENHRY and SYGVKD.

In this sample, this clone turned up a few times. The chain employs TRBV4-3 and TRBJ1-4; D is undetermined. This CDR3 has 15 amino acids. With 1 base removed from V and 1 base from J, the gap between germline ends came to 7 bases. Germline V gives CDR1 LGHNA, CDR2 YSLEER. This chain's CDR3 is CASSQVGVTNEKLFF. CDR3 nucleotide sequence: TGCGCCAGCAGCCAAGTCGGTGTAACTAATGAAAAACTGTTTTTT.

The CDR3 loop reads CASSLAQGGEKLFF. The CDR3 DNA reads as TGCGCCAGCAGCTTGGCCCAGGGAGGTGAAAAACTGTTTTTT. J is TRBJ1-4 and V is TRBV5-1; D is possibly TRBD1 (5 bases). The germline gives CDR1 SGHRS, CDR2 YFSETQ. With 0 bases removed from V and 7 bases from J, the gap between germline ends came to 10 bases. The CDR3 covers 14 residues.

In this sample, this clone turned up a few times. This chain joins TRBV30 and TRBJ1-3; weak D call: TRBD1 (5 bases). With 0 bases removed from V and 2 bases from J, the gap between germline ends came to 8 bases. CDR1 and CDR2 from the germline V gene are GTSNPN and SVGIG (reference sequence). The CDR3 extends over 14 amino acids. DNA for the CDR3: TGTGCCTGGAGTGTCCGACAGACTGGAAACACCATATATTTT. This gives the protein CAWSVRQTGNTIYF.

This clone came up a few times. V usage is TRBV5-8 and J usage is TRBJ2-1, with TRBD1 matching 12 bases. Germline CDR1 and CDR2: SGHTS and YDEGEE. The CDR3 length is 15 residues. With V trimmed by 4 bases and J by 7 bases, 6 bases remained unmatched. CDR3 nucleotides: TGTGCCAGCAGCCGGGGACAGGGGGCTCTTAATGAGCAGTTCTTC. Protein: CASSRGQGALNEQFF.

This chain links TRBV28 with TRBJ1-2, with 8 bases matching TRBD1. Losses at the gene ends were 4 bases for V and 5 bases for J; bases not matched to a gene: 9. This CDR3 contains 15 residues. Germline CDR1 reads MDHEN; CDR2 reads SYDVKM. The CDR3 loop reads CASSSQGAKGYGYTF. Here the CDR3 DNA reads TGTGCCAGCAGTTCTCAGGGGGCGAAGGGATATGGCTACACCTTC.

This clone appeared once. In DNA form, the CDR3 reads TGTGCCAGCAGCGTAGGGGGGGGACCGCTGGGAGTCGGAAACACTGAAGCTTTCTTT. Its translation is CASSVGGGPLGVGNTEAFF. The chain has TRBV9 and TRBJ1-1, with D maybe TRBD1 (5 bases). Germline-derived CDR1 and CDR2 are SGDLS and YYNGEE. V was clipped by 0 bases and J by 2 bases, with 23 bases between them. CDR3 length equals 19 residues.

The chain links TRBV28 to TRBJ1-1; 7 bases agree with TRBD1. The CDR3 runs 15 residues. Trimming at V came to 4 bases and at J to 0 bases, leaving 5 bases not matched to a gene. Germline CDR1 MDHEN, CDR2 SYDVKM. The CDR3: CASSWQRGLNTEAFF. The CDR3 nucleotides are TGTGCCAGCAGTTGGCAAAGGGGGCTGAACACTGAAGCTTTCTTT. The full variable domain, rest sourced from reference TRBV28 and TRBJ1-1, is DVKVTQSSRYLVKRTGEKVFLECVQDMDHENMFWYRQDPGLGLRLIYFSYDVKMKEKGDIPEGYSVSREKKERFSLILESASTNQTSMYLCASSWQRGLNTEAFFGQGTRLTVV.

This chain joins TRBV6-5 and TRBJ2-7, with a possible D match to TRBD2 (5 bases). Germline V lookup: CDR1 MNHEY, CDR2 SVGAGI. The V end was cut by 0 bases, the J end by 6 bases, with 12 bases between. The CDR3 loop spans 14 amino acids. The CDR3 region is CASSYSGNPSEQYF. CDR3 nucleotide sequence: TGTGCCAGCAGTTACTCCGGGAACCCCTCCGAGCAGTACTTC.

This clone was counted only a few times. The chain uses TRBV18 and TRBJ1-3; 7 bases are shared with TRBD1. The CDR3 totals 17 residues. With V trimmed by 5 bases and J by 0 bases, 10 bases remained unmatched. Germline loops: CDR1 KGHSH, CDR2 LQKENI. This CDR3 reads CASSSITGTDSGNTIYF. Written as DNA, the CDR3 is TGTGCCAGCTCATCGATAACCGGGACAGACTCTGGAAACACCATATATTTT.

As concerns this clone: Germline and junction disagree at one end, which may indicate a read error. The V gene is TRBV5-5, the J gene TRBJ1-2; D remains unclear. This CDR3 is 13 amino acids long. Germline V gives CDR1 SGHKS, CDR2 YYEKEE (reference sequence). The CDR3 is CASSLWQVDGYPF. The CDR3 DNA reads TGTGCCAGCAGCTTGTGGCAGGTTGATGGCTACCCCTTC.

This clone was detected only a few times. The chain couples TRBV30 to TRBJ2-5; 7 bases map to TRBD2. J gave up 3 bases and V 0 bases, and 7 bases lay outside the gene matches. Germline CDR1 is GTSNPN and CDR2 is SVGIG (reference sequence). CDR3 length: 15 amino acids. The CDR3 DNA sequence: TGTGCCTGGAGTGTGGGAGGGGTCCAGGAAGAGACCCAGTACTTC. Its translation is CAWSVGGVQEETQYF.

The rearrangement joins TRBV6-5 to TRBJ2-7, with a tentative D call TRBD2 (5 bases). Trimming shortened V by 7 bases and J by 2 bases, and 12 bases separated the two germline ends. The CDR3 contains 13 residues. Germline assignment: CDR1 MNHEY and CDR2 SVGAGI. The CDR3 region has the DNA TGTGCCAGCACCCAGACTATGCCCTACGAGCAGTACTTC. Translating it yields CASTQTMPYEQYF.

The rearrangement links TRBV11-3 to TRBJ2-1; possibly TRBD2 for D (5 bases). Trimming shortened V by 4 bases and J by 10 bases, and 14 bases separated the two germline ends. From germline, CDR1 is SGHNT and CDR2 YENEEA. This CDR3 has 13 residues. CDR3: CASSSTLGEEQFF. For the CDR3, the DNA is TGTGCCAGCAGCTCCACACTAGGTGAGGAGCAGTTCTTC.

The chain links TRBV28 to TRBJ1-3; possible D gene TRBD1, 5 bases. V was pared by 1 base and J by 4 bases, with 11 bases between. The germline gives CDR1 MDHEN, CDR2 SYDVKM. This CDR3 has 15 amino acids. The CDR3 here is CASSLLMDNGNTIYF. In DNA, the CDR3 is TGTGCCAGCAGTTTATTGATGGACAACGGAAACACCATATATTTT.

The V and J genes are TRBV15 and TRBJ2-7; 11 bases are a match to TRBD2. The germline V gene has CDR1 LNHNV and CDR2 YYDKDF (reference sequence). Unmatched junction bases numbered 13, after V lost 6 bases and J lost 6 bases. The CDR3 is 16 amino acids. The CDR3 DNA sequence: TGTGCCACCAGGCTATCAGGCGGGCTAGCGGGAGGCGAGCAGTACTTC. It specifies CATRLSGGLAGGEQYF.

The chain recombines TRBV19 with TRBJ2-5; TRBD2 aligns across 7 bases. CDR1 LNHDA and CDR2 SQIVND come from the germline V gene (reference sequence). This CDR3 region has 15 residues. J was trimmed by 4 bases and V by 4 bases; bases with no gene match: 9. The CDR3 region has the DNA TGTGCCAGTAGTAAAAGCTCCTGGGAGGGAGAGACCCAGTACTTC. It codes for CASSKSSWEGETQYF.

This clone was counted only a few times. The chain links TRBV29-1 to TRBJ2-1, with D unresolved. The CDR3 covers 11 residues. Germline assignment: CDR1 SQVTM and CDR2 ANQGSEA. Trimming removed 0 bases from V and 6 bases from J, with 3 bases in between. The CDR3 region has the DNA TGCAGCGTTGAAGACCTCAATGAGCAGTTCTTC. It codes for CSVEDLNEQFF.